The clone carrying this TCR beta chain has only one observation. In the original analysis: It was from reference gene primer amplification that nucleated cell counts were estimated. Clones were read by immunoSEQ multiplex PCR, and TCRdb kept only the in-frame ones, dropping some. V and J calls and clone size are copied from that table; D and trimming were computed from the DNA. The data contain 120,000 or so clones, around nine tenths of them singletons. The sample is drawn from a study of blood T cell repertoires in COVID-19. Background on the study: From the United States, Italy and Spain came samples of acute and convalescent COVID-19. T cells, B-cell-depleted T cells, or PBMCs supplied cDNA or gDNA.

J was trimmed by 0 bases and V by 4 bases; bases with no gene match: 4. This CDR3 comprises 14 residues. Germline CDR1 and CDR2: SGDLS and YYNGEE. Sequencing was done on a sample of peripheral blood. V is TRBV9 and J is TRBJ2-7; 7 nucleotides align to TRBD1. This sequence was found in a man aged 45-60 years with acute or convalescent COVID-19. The CDR3 DNA reads as TGTGCCAGCAGCCTGACAGGGTCCTCCTACGAGCAGTACTTC. This gives the protein CASSLTGSSYEQYF.